This T cell receptor beta chain appears in the sequencing data of a study of human T cells and chemical hapten exposure. About the research overall: Mainly, slight library volume differences in the pool made TCR yields vary.

The CDR3 is 16 residues long. The junction had 10 bases not matched to a gene; V was cut back by 6 bases and J by 5 bases. One entry per CDR3 protein, called by TCRdb with MiXCR from the 5' RACE reads. The sample contains about 81,000 distinct CDR3 sequences, about 15% of which appear only once. Blood, whole and unfractionated, served as the source for total RNA extraction. The TCR comes from a female donor in good health. The chain links TRBV12-3 or TRBV12-4 to TRBJ2-2; 9 positions match TRBD1. CDR3 coding DNA: TGTGCCAGCAGCCAACTACAGGGGGCAGGGACCGGGGAGCTGTTTTTT. Protein: CASSQLQGAGTGELFF.